A selection of T cell receptor beta chains follows, all from one sample in a study of cytomegalovirus exposure and HLA in healthy donors. The assay was immunoSEQ multiplex PCR, and TCRdb's table has in-frame clones only and misses some. The sample yields about 150,000 clones, 77% seen once. The specimen was PBMCs. The receptors here all came from a male donor in good health and CMV-seronegative. The CDR3 runs from the conserved cysteine through the conserved F or W. Each record gives: J gene, V gene, D gene, clone size, CDR3 DNA, CDR3 protein. A D gene is named only where the DNA matches it firmly. The size field is filled for only some rows; it gives once, few, many or a size class.

J gene: TRBJ2-1
V gene: TRBV10-3
D gene: NA
clone size: NA
CDR3 DNA: TGTGCCATCAGTGAATTAGCAGTGAGCTCCTACAATGAGCAGTTCTTC
CDR3 protein: CAISELAVSSYNEQFF

J gene: TRBJ2-7
V gene: TRBV6-5
D gene: NA
clone size: few
CDR3 DNA: TGTGCCAGCAGATCTATCGACAGTTCCTACGAGCAGTACTTC
CDR3 protein: CASRSIDSSYEQYF

J gene: TRBJ1-3
V gene: TRBV18
D gene: TRBD1
clone size: NA
CDR3 DNA: TGTGCCAGCTCGAGGACAGGGACTGGAAACACCATATATTTT
CDR3 protein: CASSRTGTGNTIYF

J gene: TRBJ1-1
V gene: TRBV30
D gene: NA
clone size: NA
CDR3 DNA: TGTGCCTGGAGTCCTCAGGGGACTGAAGCTTTCTTT
CDR3 protein: CAWSPQGTEAFF

J gene: TRBJ2-2
V gene: TRBV4-3
D gene: TRBD1
clone size: NA
CDR3 DNA: TGCGTCAGCAGCCAGTTTCGCGACAGGGCCACGAACACCGGGGAGCTGTTTTTT
CDR3 protein: CVSSQFRDRATNTGELFF

J gene: TRBJ2-5
V gene: TRBV19
D gene: TRBD2
clone size: NA
CDR3 DNA: TGTGCCAGTAGTTTGGCTAGCGGGGGCCTGGCGCCCCAGTACTTC
CDR3 protein: CASSLASGGLAPQYF

J gene: TRBJ1-3
V gene: TRBV7-7
D gene: TRBD1
clone size: few
CDR3 DNA: TGTGCTAGCAGCTTAGGGACAGCGAACTCTGGAAACACCATATATTTT
CDR3 protein: CASSLGTANSGNTIYF

J gene: TRBJ1-1
V gene: TRBV6-1
D gene: TRBD1
clone size: NA
CDR3 DNA: TGTGCCAGCAGTCCCTCCGGGGGACAGGGCACTGAAGCTTTCTTT
CDR3 protein: CASSPSGGQGTEAFF

J gene: TRBJ2-5
V gene: TRBV6-1
D gene: NA
clone size: few
CDR3 DNA: TGTGCCAGCAGTGAAGTTGGGCCGGGGCAGGGGGAGACCCAGTACTTC
CDR3 protein: CASSEVGPGQGETQYF

J gene: TRBJ2-7
V gene: TRBV19
D gene: NA
clone size: NA
CDR3 DNA: TGTGCCAGTAGTACCGGGACTCCCTACGAGCAGTACTTC
CDR3 protein: CASSTGTPYEQYF

J gene: TRBJ2-3
V gene: TRBV6-4
D gene: TRBD2
clone size: once
CDR3 DNA: TGTGCCAGCAGCCCTTCAGCGGGGGCGTCCGTAAATACGCAGTATTTT
CDR3 protein: CASSPSAGASVNTQYF

J gene: TRBJ2-4
V gene: TRBV7-6
D gene: TRBD1
clone size: NA
CDR3 DNA: TGTGCCAGCAGCTTAGGCAGGGGGATAGCCAAAAACAGTCAGTACTTC
CDR3 protein: CASSLGRGIAKNSQYF

J gene: TRBJ2-6
V gene: TRBV27
D gene: NA
clone size: NA
CDR3 DNA: TGTGCCAGCAGTCTCGGGACATATGGGGCCAACGTCCTGACTTTC
CDR3 protein: CASSLGTYGANVLTF

J gene: TRBJ1-1
V gene: TRBV11-1
D gene: TRBD1
clone size: NA
CDR3 DNA: TGTGCCAGCAGCTACGGGACAGGGAACACTGAAGCTTTCTTT
CDR3 protein: CASSYGTGNTEAFF

J gene: TRBJ1-1
V gene: TRBV7-8
D gene: NA
clone size: NA
CDR3 DNA: TGTGCCAGCAGCTTAGGCTCCTGGACAGCCATGAACACTGAAGCTTTCTTT
CDR3 protein: CASSLGSWTAMNTEAFF

J gene: TRBJ2-2
V gene: TRBV19
D gene: TRBD2
clone size: NA
CDR3 DNA: TGTGCCAGTAGTATAGCCCCGGGAGGGCCGAACACCGGGGAGCTGTTTTTT
CDR3 protein: CASSIAPGGPNTGELFF

J gene: TRBJ2-7
V gene: TRBV6-5
D gene: TRBD1
clone size: once
CDR3 DNA: TGTGCCAGCAGGCCGGGACAGGACTACGAGCAGTACTTC
CDR3 protein: CASRPGQDYEQYF

J gene: TRBJ1-2
V gene: TRBV18
D gene: TRBD1
clone size: NA
CDR3 DNA: TGTGCCAGCTCACCCCAGGGGGCGAGAGGCTACACCTTC
CDR3 protein: CASSPQGARGYTF

J gene: TRBJ2-5
V gene: TRBV5-8
D gene: TRBD2
clone size: NA
CDR3 DNA: TGTGCCAGCAGCTTGGGCCTAGGGAGGGCCCAGTACTTC
CDR3 protein: CASSLGLGRAQYF

J gene: TRBJ1-5
V gene: TRBV6-6
D gene: NA
clone size: once
CDR3 DNA: TGTGCCAGCAGTTACGCGGAGGGCAATCAGCCCCAGCATTTT
CDR3 protein: CASSYAEGNQPQHF

J gene: TRBJ2-7
V gene: TRBV27
D gene: NA
clone size: NA
CDR3 DNA: TGTGCCAGCACCCTGAGGCCTGCAGGGGTTGCGGGCGGCTACGAGCAGTACTTC
CDR3 protein: CASTLRPAGVAGGYEQYF

J gene: TRBJ1-1
V gene: TRBV19
D gene: TRBD1
clone size: NA
CDR3 DNA: TGTGCCAGTAGTAGCTCCTCGGGCAGGGGGGTGATCACTGAAGCTTTCTTT
CDR3 protein: CASSSSSGRGVITEAFF

J gene: TRBJ2-4
V gene: TRBV11-2
D gene: TRBD1
clone size: NA
CDR3 DNA: TGTGCCAGCAGCGAACGGACAGGGGCGATAGCCAAAAACATTCAGTACTTC
CDR3 protein: CASSERTGAIAKNIQYF

J gene: TRBJ2-1
V gene: TRBV5-1
D gene: NA
clone size: NA
CDR3 DNA: TGCGCCAGCAGCTTGACTAGATCCTACAATGAGCAGTTCTTC
CDR3 protein: CASSLTRSYNEQFF

J gene: TRBJ2-3
V gene: TRBV7-2
D gene: TRBD2
clone size: NA
CDR3 DNA: TGTGCCAGCAGCTCCCGGTGGGGACTAGCGGGGGGCCAGCAGTATTTT
CDR3 protein: CASSSRWGLAGGQQYF

J gene: TRBJ2-2
V gene: TRBV6-5
D gene: NA
clone size: NA
CDR3 DNA: TGTGCCAGCAGTTACTACAGGGAGGGTACCGGGGAGCTGTTTTTT
CDR3 protein: CASSYYREGTGELFF

J gene: TRBJ2-7
V gene: TRBV9
D gene: TRBD2
clone size: NA
CDR3 DNA: TGTGCCAGCAGCGTGGGTGGACTAGCGCCGGCCTCCTACGAGCAGTACTTC
CDR3 protein: CASSVGGLAPASYEQYF

J gene: TRBJ2-1
V gene: TRBV11-3
D gene: TRBD2
clone size: NA
CDR3 DNA: TGTGCCAGCAGCTCGGGGGGGCGTGTGTATGAGCAGTTCTTC
CDR3 protein: CASSSGGRVYEQFF

J gene: TRBJ1-1
V gene: TRBV6-6
D gene: NA
clone size: NA
CDR3 DNA: TGTGCCAGCAGTTACTCAGGGGGCACTGAAGCTTTCTTT
CDR3 protein: CASSYSGGTEAFF

J gene: TRBJ2-7
V gene: TRBV10-3
D gene: NA
clone size: NA
CDR3 DNA: TGTGCCATCAGTGAGAACAGTCGCCTTTACGAGCAGTACTTC
CDR3 protein: CAISENSRLYEQYF

J gene: TRBJ2-4
V gene: TRBV9
D gene: TRBD2
clone size: NA
CDR3 DNA: TGTGCCAGCAGCGCACCATCGGGGGGGGTGGACATTCAGTACTTC
CDR3 protein: CASSAPSGGVDIQYF

J gene: TRBJ2-7
V gene: TRBV5-1
D gene: NA
clone size: NA
CDR3 DNA: TGCGCCAGCACCCCGGACTCAAGCTCCTACGAGCAGTACTTC
CDR3 protein: CASTPDSSSYEQYF

J gene: TRBJ2-7
V gene: TRBV5-4
D gene: TRBD1
clone size: once
CDR3 DNA: TGTGCCAGCAGCCCCGCTGGACAGGGAAACTACGAGCAGTACTTC
CDR3 protein: CASSPAGQGNYEQYF

J gene: TRBJ2-7
V gene: TRBV28
D gene: NA
clone size: NA
CDR3 DNA: TGTGCCAGCCAAACTGTATCCTACGAGCAGTACTTC
CDR3 protein: CASQTVSYEQYF

J gene: TRBJ2-1
V gene: TRBV2
D gene: TRBD2
clone size: once
CDR3 DNA: TGTGCCAGCATAGGTGCGGGAGGGACGTACAATGAGCAGTTCTTC
CDR3 protein: CASIGAGGTYNEQFF

J gene: TRBJ1-2
V gene: TRBV4-1
D gene: NA
clone size: NA
CDR3 DNA: TGCGCCAGCAGCCAAGTCGGGGGGCGCGGTGGCTACACCTTC
CDR3 protein: CASSQVGGRGGYTF

J gene: TRBJ1-2
V gene: TRBV19
D gene: NA
clone size: NA
CDR3 DNA: TGTGCCAGCATAGGCCAGGGGAACTATGGCTACACCTTC
CDR3 protein: CASIGQGNYGYTF

J gene: TRBJ1-2
V gene: TRBV10-3
D gene: TRBD1
clone size: NA
CDR3 DNA: TGTGCCATTGGGGCGGGACAGGGCTATGGCTACACCTTC
CDR3 protein: CAIGAGQGYGYTF

J gene: TRBJ2-1
V gene: TRBV11-3
D gene: TRBD2
clone size: NA
CDR3 DNA: TGTGCCAGCAGCTTGCGGGGGGGACCCGTCGATGAGCAGTTCTTC
CDR3 protein: CASSLRGGPVDEQFF

J gene: TRBJ1-1
V gene: TRBV27
D gene: NA
clone size: NA
CDR3 DNA: TGTGCCAGCCAATCATCCGACGGGACACTGAAGGAAGCTTTCTTT
CDR3 protein: CASQSSDGTLKEAFF

J gene: TRBJ2-2
V gene: TRBV6-1
D gene: NA
clone size: NA
CDR3 DNA: TGTGCCAGTCCCGAGGAGAACACCGGGGAGCTGTTTTTT
CDR3 protein: CASPEENTGELFF

J gene: TRBJ1-1
V gene: TRBV27
D gene: NA
clone size: NA
CDR3 DNA: TGTGCCAGCAGTTCCCGACAGGACACTGAAGCTTTCTTT
CDR3 protein: CASSSRQDTEAFF

J gene: TRBJ1-5
V gene: TRBV10-1
D gene: TRBD1
clone size: NA
CDR3 DNA: TGCGCCACTATCCCCTCGGGGACAGGGGACAATCAGCCCCAGCATTTT
CDR3 protein: CATIPSGTGDNQPQHF

J gene: TRBJ1-1
V gene: TRBV19
D gene: NA
clone size: NA
CDR3 DNA: TGTGCCAGTAGTATGGAGGGGTGGAACACTGAAGCTTTCTTT
CDR3 protein: CASSMEGWNTEAFF

J gene: TRBJ1-5
V gene: TRBV4-3
D gene: NA
clone size: few
CDR3 DNA: TGCGCCAGCAGCCAAGGGTCAGGGGACGATCAGCCCCAGCATTTT
CDR3 protein: CASSQGSGDDQPQHF

J gene: TRBJ2-1
V gene: TRBV7-3
D gene: NA
clone size: NA
CDR3 DNA: TGTGCCAGCAGCCCGGGTACCTACAATGAGCAGTTCTTC
CDR3 protein: CASSPGTYNEQFF

J gene: TRBJ2-5
V gene: TRBV6-5
D gene: TRBD1
clone size: NA
CDR3 DNA: TGTGCCAGCAGTTCCGGGACAGATCAAGAGACCCAGTACTTC
CDR3 protein: CASSSGTDQETQYF

J gene: TRBJ2-5
V gene: TRBV28
D gene: TRBD1
clone size: NA
CDR3 DNA: TGTGCCAGCAGTTCGGGACAGTCATCGGAGACCCAGTACTTC
CDR3 protein: CASSSGQSSETQYF

J gene: TRBJ1-4
V gene: TRBV10-3
D gene: TRBD1
clone size: NA
CDR3 DNA: TGTGCCAGCCGGGACAGCGCTGAAAAACTGTTTTTT
CDR3 protein: CASRDSAEKLFF

J gene: TRBJ1-2
V gene: TRBV30
D gene: NA
clone size: NA
CDR3 DNA: TGTGCCTGGAGTGTTTGGGGGCCGCAGGGGATCTATGGCTACACCTTC
CDR3 protein: CAWSVWGPQGIYGYTF

J gene: TRBJ2-7
V gene: TRBV29-1
D gene: NA
clone size: NA
CDR3 DNA: TGCAGCGTTGACGGGTCTGATTCCTACGAGCAGTACTTC
CDR3 protein: CSVDGSDSYEQYF

J gene: TRBJ2-1
V gene: TRBV7-2
D gene: TRBD2
clone size: NA
CDR3 DNA: TGTGCCAGCAGCCCAGGGACTAGCGGGGGGGCAAATGAGCAGTTCTTC
CDR3 protein: CASSPGTSGGANEQFF

J gene: TRBJ2-5
V gene: TRBV19
D gene: NA
clone size: NA
CDR3 DNA: TGTGCCAGTAGTATTGGGGGACACCAACGGGGTGAGACCCAGTACTTC
CDR3 protein: CASSIGGHQRGETQYF

J gene: TRBJ2-1
V gene: TRBV10-3
D gene: TRBD2
clone size: few
CDR3 DNA: TGTGCCATCATGAGCGGGGGGGCCTACAATGAGCAGTTCTTC
CDR3 protein: CAIMSGGAYNEQFF